What follows describes a single T cell receptor (beta chain). This sample stems from a study of CD8 T cells in Susac syndrome. Random-hexamer reverse transcription was applied to roughly 0.45 to 1 ug RNA. Amplification of TCR beta CDR3 across 54 Vbeta and 13 Jbeta was performed with immunoSEQ multiplex PCR. MiXCR, run by TCRdb on the immunoSEQ multiplex PCR reads, gives a single entry per CDR3 protein. In the table there are about 250,000 distinct CDR3 sequences, over 85% of which are singletons. CD8+ and CD4+ T cells circulating in blood were sequenced for TCR beta. The multiple sclerosis control group was made up of treatment-naive patients with stable or active relapsing-remitting disease. V dropped 2 bases and J dropped 0 bases, with 8 bases sitting between them. The CDR3 extends over 15 amino acids. Per germline, CDR1 MNHNS and CDR2 SASEGT.

The receptor's source is a human donor with multiple sclerosis. The sequenced sample consisted of CD4+ T cells from PBMCs. This chain joins TRBV6-1 and TRBJ1-5; no definite D call. Here the CDR3 DNA reads TGTGCCAGCAGTGAAACCCCCCTTAGCAATCAGCCCCAGCATTTT. This sequence encodes CASSETPLSNQPQHF.